The entry below describes one TCR beta chain. The antigen is unknown. This record belongs to a study of shared clonotypes between healthy human individuals. Germline-derived CDR1 and CDR2 are SGHNT and YYREEE (reference sequence). The CDR3 runs to 13 residues. V trimming: 0 bases; J trimming: 8 bases; junction bases outside the gene matches: 4. Per sorted-subset replicate PCR, input was 200 to 250 ng DNA, representing roughly 30,000 T cell genomes. The method was immunoSEQ multiplex PCR; TCRdb's version includes in-frame clones alone and lacks a portion of them. The data show 950,000 to 1,300,000 clones, under 80% seen once. Overall study results and limits: Having only a few donors restricted how much genetic and exposure-history diversity was captured. Larger richness was generally estimated for naive than memory subsets.

A CD45RA+ naive subset and a CD45RA-negative memory subset were split from CD4+ cells. The chain carries TRBV5-4 and TRBJ1-1; 7 bases match TRBD1. Sequenced sample: memory CD4+ T cells sorted from blood. The subset denotes: CD45RA-negative fraction. This receptor was identified in a man aged 18 to 30 in good health. The CDR3 reads CASSLGGTVEAFF. CDR3 nucleotide sequence: TGTGCCAGCAGCTTGGGGGGGACAGTCGAAGCTTTCTTT.